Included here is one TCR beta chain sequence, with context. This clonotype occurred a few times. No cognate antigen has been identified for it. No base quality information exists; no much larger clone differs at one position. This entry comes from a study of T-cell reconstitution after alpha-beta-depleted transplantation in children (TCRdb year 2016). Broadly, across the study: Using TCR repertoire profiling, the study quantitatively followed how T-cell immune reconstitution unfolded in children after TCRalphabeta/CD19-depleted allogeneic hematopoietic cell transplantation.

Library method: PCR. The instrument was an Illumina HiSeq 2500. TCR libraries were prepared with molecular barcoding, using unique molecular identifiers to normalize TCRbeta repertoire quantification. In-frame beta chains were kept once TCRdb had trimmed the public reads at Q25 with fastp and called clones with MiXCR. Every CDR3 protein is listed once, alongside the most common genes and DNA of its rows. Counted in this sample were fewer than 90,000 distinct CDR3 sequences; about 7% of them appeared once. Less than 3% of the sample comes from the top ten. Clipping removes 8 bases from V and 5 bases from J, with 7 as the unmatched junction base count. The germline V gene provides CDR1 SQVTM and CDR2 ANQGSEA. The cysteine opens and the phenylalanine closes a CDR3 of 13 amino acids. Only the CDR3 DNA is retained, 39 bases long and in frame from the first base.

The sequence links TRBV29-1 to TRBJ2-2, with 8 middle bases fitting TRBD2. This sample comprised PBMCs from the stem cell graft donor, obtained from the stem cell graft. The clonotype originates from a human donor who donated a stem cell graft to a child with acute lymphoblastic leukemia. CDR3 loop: CSTRREGTGELFF. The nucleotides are TGCAGCACAAGACGGGAGGGGACCGGGGAGCTGTTTTTT.